The 10 T cell receptor beta chains presented below share a single source sample, sequenced in a study of cytomegalovirus exposure and HLA in healthy donors. The PCR contained 60 Vbeta and 13 Jbeta primers. The data were produced by immunoSEQ multiplex PCR, yet TCRdb's version contains in-frame clones alone and is incomplete. The sample holds some 140,000 clones, around 80% seen once. The sequenced sample was PBMCs. These receptor sequences come from a male donor in good health and CMV-seropositive.

The chain recombines TRBV6-6 with TRBJ1-1; 8 bases line up with TRBD1. V shed 6 bases, J shed 5 bases, and the junction held 8 bases outside the gene matches. The germline V gene has CDR1 MNHNY and CDR2 SVGAGI (reference sequence). The CDR3 contains 14 residues. The CDR3 DNA sequence: TGTGCCAGCAGAGCTACAGGGGGAGGAACTGAAGCTTTCTTT. It is translated as CASRATGGGTEAFF.

This sequence joins TRBV9 and TRBJ2-6, with D perhaps matching TRBD2 (5 bases). The V end was cut by 0 bases, the J end by 4 bases, with 8 bases between. CDR1 is SGDLS and CDR2 is YYNGEE in the germline V gene. The CDR3 loop spans 15 amino acids. In nucleotides, the CDR3 is TGTGCCAGCAGCGTAGGGGGAGTCGGGGCCAACGTCCTGACTTTC. Its translation is CASSVGGVGANVLTF.

The chain has TRBV4-2 and TRBJ1-4; no clear D. CDR1 LGHNA and CDR2 YNFKEQ come from the germline V gene. V lost 5 bases to trimming and J lost 2 bases, with 12 bases between them. This CDR3 contains 15 residues. For the CDR3, the DNA is TGTGCCAGCAGCAGTCCGGGGTCTACTAATGAAAAACTGTTTTTT. This gives the protein CASSSPGSTNEKLFF.

This chain links TRBV4-1 with TRBJ2-5; perhaps TRBD2 as D (5 bases). Trimming removed 6 bases from V and 3 bases from J, with 14 bases in between. Germline V gene lookup returns CDR1 MGHRA and CDR2 YSYEKL. The CDR3 runs 14 residues. The CDR3: CASSDKRREETQYF. CDR3 DNA: TGCGCCAGCAGTGACAAGCGGAGAGAAGAGACCCAGTACTTC.

This clone was detected only once. The chain links TRBV7-3 to TRBJ2-2; 9 bases are shared with TRBD2. The germline V gene has CDR1 SGHTA and CDR2 FQGTGA. V shed 6 bases and J 7 bases; nucleotides not matched to a gene: 3. The CDR3 contains 13 residues. The CDR3 is CASRSSGIGELFF. The CDR3 DNA reads TGTGCCAGCAGGTCTAGCGGGATCGGGGAGCTGTTTTTT.

V usage is TRBV7-9 and J usage is TRBJ2-7; TRBD1 is a possible D gene (6 bases). Germline V gene sequence: CDR1 SEHNR, CDR2 FQNEAQ (reference sequence). This CDR3 spans 14 amino acids. V shed 1 base and J shed 4 bases, with 11 bases lying between them. CDR3 protein: CASSLDYRAYEQYF. The CDR3 DNA follows: TGTGCCAGCAGCTTAGATTACAGGGCTTACGAGCAGTACTTC.

This chain links TRBV10-1 with TRBJ2-2, with 8 nucleotides matching TRBD2. Germline CDR1 reads WNHNN; CDR2 reads SYGVQD (reference sequence). Losses at the gene ends were 6 bases for V and 7 bases for J; bases not matched to a gene: 4. CDR3 length: 13 residues. The CDR3 DNA is TGCGCCAGCAGGCAGCGGGAGAGCGGGGAGCTGTTTTTT. Translating it yields CASRQRESGELFF.

This chain links TRBV5-1 with TRBJ2-1, with D possibly TRBD2 on 7 matching bases. From germline, CDR1 is SGHRS and CDR2 YFSETQ. Trimming removed 6 bases from V and 2 bases from J, with 18 bases in between. The CDR3 covers 16 residues. CDR3 sequence (DNA): TGCGCCAGCATGCTCGGTCGGGGGGCCACCTACAATGAGCAGTTCTTC. Translation: CASMLGRGATYNEQFF.

The chain is built from TRBV27 and TRBJ2-7, with 8 positions matching TRBD1. After removal of 8 bases from V and 2 bases from J, the junction contained 11 bases not matched to a gene. The CDR3 runs to 15 residues. Germline V gene sequence: CDR1 MNHEY, CDR2 SMNVEV (reference sequence). The CDR3 region has the DNA TGTGCCAGCCATAGGACAGGGAATTACCCCTACGAGCAGTACTTC. Amino acids: CASHRTGNYPYEQYF.

The gene calls are TRBV7-8 and TRBJ2-7; D is perhaps TRBD2 (6 bases). Germline values: CDR1 SGHVS, CDR2 FQNEAQ. The CDR3 totals 16 residues. The germline V and J ends were trimmed by 5 bases and 0 bases, with 17 bases remaining between them. The CDR3 spells CASSSVGGESSYEQYF. CDR3 in DNA: TGTGCCAGCAGCAGCGTGGGAGGCGAAAGCTCCTACGAGCAGTACTTC.